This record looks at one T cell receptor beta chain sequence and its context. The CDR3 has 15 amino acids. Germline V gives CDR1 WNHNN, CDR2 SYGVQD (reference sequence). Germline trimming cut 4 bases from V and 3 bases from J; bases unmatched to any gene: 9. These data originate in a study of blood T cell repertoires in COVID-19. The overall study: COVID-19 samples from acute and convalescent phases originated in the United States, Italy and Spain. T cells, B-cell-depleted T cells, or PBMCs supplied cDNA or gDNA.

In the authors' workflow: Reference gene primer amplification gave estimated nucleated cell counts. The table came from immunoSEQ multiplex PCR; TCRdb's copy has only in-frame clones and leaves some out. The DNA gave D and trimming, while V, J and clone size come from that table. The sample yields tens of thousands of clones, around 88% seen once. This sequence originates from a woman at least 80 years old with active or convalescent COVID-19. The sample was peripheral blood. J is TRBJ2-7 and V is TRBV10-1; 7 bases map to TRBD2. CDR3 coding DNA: TGCGCCAGCAGTGCCTCGGAGGGACTACTCTACGAGCAGTACTTC. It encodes CASSASEGLLYEQYF.